This note documents a single T cell receptor beta chain sequence. This entry is derived from a study of blood T cell dynamics during melanoma immunotherapy. Germline V gene data show CDR1 as MNHEY and CDR2 as SMNVEV (reference sequence). V lost 6 bases to trimming and J lost 3 bases; unmatched junction nucleotides: 8. This CDR3 is built from 17 residues. Indicated time point: week 3, after first cycle of checkpoint inhibitor. Samples come from before therapy and from week 3 after the first blockade cycle. Some clones are missing from TCRdb's copy, which holds only in-frame ones; the method was immunoSEQ multiplex PCR. The data hold about 8,600 clones, with 70% to 90% observed a single time.

The TCR sequence derives from a human donor with melanoma. Sequenced here: blood, sampled from a patient treated with checkpoint blockade. The gene calls are TRBV27 and TRBJ2-2; 12 nucleotides line up with TRBD2. The CDR3 region has the DNA TGTGCCAGCAGACGACTAGCGGGAGTTGCCGACACCGGGGAGCTGTTTTTT. Translation: CASRRLAGVADTGELFF.